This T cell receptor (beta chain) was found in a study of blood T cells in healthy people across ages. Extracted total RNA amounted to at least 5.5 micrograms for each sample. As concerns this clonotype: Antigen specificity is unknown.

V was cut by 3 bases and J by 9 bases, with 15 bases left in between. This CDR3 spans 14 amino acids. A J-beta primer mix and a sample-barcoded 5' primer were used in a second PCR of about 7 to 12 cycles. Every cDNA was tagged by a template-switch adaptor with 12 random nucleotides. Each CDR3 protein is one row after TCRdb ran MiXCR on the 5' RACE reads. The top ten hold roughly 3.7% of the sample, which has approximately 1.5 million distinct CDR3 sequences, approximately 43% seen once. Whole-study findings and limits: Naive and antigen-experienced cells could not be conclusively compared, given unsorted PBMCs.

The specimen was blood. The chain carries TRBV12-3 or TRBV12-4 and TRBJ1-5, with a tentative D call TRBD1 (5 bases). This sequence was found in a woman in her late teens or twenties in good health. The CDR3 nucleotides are TGTGCCAGCAGTTTTGGGGGGGGACCGTGGCCCCAGCATTTT. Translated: CASSFGGGPWPQHF.